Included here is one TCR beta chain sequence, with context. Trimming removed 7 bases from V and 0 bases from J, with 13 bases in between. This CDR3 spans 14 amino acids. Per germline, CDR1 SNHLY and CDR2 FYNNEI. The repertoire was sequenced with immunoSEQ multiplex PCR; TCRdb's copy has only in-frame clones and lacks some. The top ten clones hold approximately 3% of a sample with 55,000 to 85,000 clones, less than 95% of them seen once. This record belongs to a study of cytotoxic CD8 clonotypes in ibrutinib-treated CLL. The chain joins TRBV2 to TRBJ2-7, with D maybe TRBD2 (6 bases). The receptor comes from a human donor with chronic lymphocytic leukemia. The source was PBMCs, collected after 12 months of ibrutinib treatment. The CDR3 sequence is CASTADGSSYEQYF. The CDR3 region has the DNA TGTGCCAGCACCGCGGACGGGAGCTCCTACGAGCAGTACTTC. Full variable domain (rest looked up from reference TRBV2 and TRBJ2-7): EPEVTQTPSHQVTQMGQEVILRCVPISNHLYFYWYRQILGQKVEFLVSFYNNEISEKSEIFDDQFSVERPDGSNFTLKIRSTKLEDSAMYFCASTADGSSYEQYFGPGTRLTVT.